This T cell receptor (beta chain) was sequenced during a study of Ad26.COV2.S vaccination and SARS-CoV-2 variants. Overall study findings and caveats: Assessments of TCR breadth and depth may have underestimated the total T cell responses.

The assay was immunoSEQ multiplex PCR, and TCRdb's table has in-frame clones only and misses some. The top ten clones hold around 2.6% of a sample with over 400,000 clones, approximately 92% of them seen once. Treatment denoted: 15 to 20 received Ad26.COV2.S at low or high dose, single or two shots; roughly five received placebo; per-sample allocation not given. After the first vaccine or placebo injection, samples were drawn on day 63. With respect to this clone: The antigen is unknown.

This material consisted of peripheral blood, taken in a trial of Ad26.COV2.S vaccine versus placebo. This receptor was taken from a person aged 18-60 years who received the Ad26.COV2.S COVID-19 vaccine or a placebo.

The CDR3 region is CASSLGDRGAEAFF. DNA for the CDR3: TGTGCCAGCAGCTTAGGGGACAGGGGCGCTGAAGCTTTCTTT. The chain is built from TRBV11-2 and TRBJ1-1; 10 bases line up with TRBD1. V gave up 1 base and J gave up 6 bases; unmatched junction bases: 2. CDR3 length equals 14 residues. Germline CDR1 reads SGHAT; CDR2 reads FQNNGV. Variable domain in full (rest from reference TRBV11-2 and TRBJ1-1): EAGVAQSPRYKIIEKRQSVAFWCNPISGHATLYWYQQILGQGPKLLIQFQNNGVVDDSQLPKDRFSAERLKGVDSTLKIQPAKLEDSAVYLCASSLGDRGAEAFFGQGTRLTVV.